Listed here is a single T cell receptor beta chain. The data belong to a study of cytomegalovirus exposure and HLA in healthy donors. Primers: 60 Vbeta forward and 13 Jbeta reverse. TCRdb keeps only in-frame clones here, not all; method: immunoSEQ multiplex PCR. The table has almost 200,000 clones, 79% seen once. From germline, CDR1 is SEHNR and CDR2 FQNEAQ (reference sequence). V lost 1 base, J lost 3 bases, and 14 bases stayed unmatched. The CDR3 extends over 19 amino acids. This clonotype was obtained from a woman aged 30 to 39 in good health and CMV-seropositive. Material: PBMCs. This chain connects TRBV7-9 to TRBJ2-4; 8 bases are shared with TRBD1. In DNA form, the CDR3 reads TGTGCCAGCAGCTTAGAAGGACAGGGAACACCCATTGACAAAAACATTCAGTACTTC. Its translation is CASSLEGQGTPIDKNIQYF.